A single sample is the source of the 5 T cell receptor beta chains below, sequenced in a study of monozygotic twins with inflammatory bowel disease. From its re-call of the 5' RACE reads, TCRdb lists each CDR3 protein once, without DNA. The sample totals approximately 420,000 distinct CDR3 sequences. The sample was blood. These receptor sequences come from a human donor with ulcerative colitis or Crohn's disease, or a healthy co-twin of an affected twin (not recorded which).

The V and J genes are TRBV5-1 and TRBJ2-1; TCRdb selects TRBD1, and the lack of DNA leaves this call unchecked. The CDR3 sequence is 16 residues long. Germline V CDR1 and CDR2: SGHRS, YFSETQ. The CDR3 is CASSSGGFSSYNEQFF.

CDR3: CASSMGGSGTDTQYF. The chain couples TRBV19 to TRBJ2-3. This CDR3 is built from 15 residues. The germline gives CDR1 LNHDA, CDR2 SQIVND (reference sequence).

The chain couples TRBV5-4 to TRBJ1-1; TCRdb's D call, TRBD1, is unchecked because there is no DNA. Germline V gives CDR1 SGHNT, CDR2 YYREEE (reference sequence). This CDR3 has 16 amino acids. CDR3 sequence reads: CASSPATVQMNTEAFF.

The chain combines TRBV29-1 with TRBJ1-1. Germline V gives CDR1 SQVTM, CDR2 ANQGSEA. The CDR3 covers 14 residues. CDR3 residues: CSVSFGTLNTEAFF. Variable domain in full (rest from reference TRBV29-1 and TRBJ1-1): SAVISQKPSRDICQRGTSLTIQCQVDSQVTMMFWYRQQPGQSLTLIATANQGSEATYESGFVIDKFPISRPNLTFSTLTVSNMSPEDSSIYLCSVSFGTLNTEAFFGQGTRLTVV.

The chain carries TRBV12-3 or TRBV12-4 and TRBJ2-7. This CDR3 has 13 residues. This chain's CDR3 is CASSGASSYEQYF.